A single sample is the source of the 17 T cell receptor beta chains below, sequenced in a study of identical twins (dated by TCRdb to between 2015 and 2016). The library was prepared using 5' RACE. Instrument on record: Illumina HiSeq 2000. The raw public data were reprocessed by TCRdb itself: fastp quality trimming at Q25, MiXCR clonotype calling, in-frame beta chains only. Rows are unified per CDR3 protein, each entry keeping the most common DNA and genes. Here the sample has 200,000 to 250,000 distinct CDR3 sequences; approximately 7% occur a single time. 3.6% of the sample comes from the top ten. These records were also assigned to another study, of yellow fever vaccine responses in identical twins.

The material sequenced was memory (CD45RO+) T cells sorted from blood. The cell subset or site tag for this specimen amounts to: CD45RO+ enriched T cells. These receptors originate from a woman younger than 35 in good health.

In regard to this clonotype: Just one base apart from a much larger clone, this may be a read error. Written as DNA, the CDR3 is TGTGCCAGCAGCTTGGGAAGAGGGAATGAGCAGTACTTC. It translates to CASSLGRGNEQYF. This rearrangement joins TRBV5-6 to TRBJ2-7, with a possible D match to TRBD2 (5 bases). V was clipped by 0 bases and J by 7 bases, with 11 bases between them. Germline values: CDR1 SGHDT, CDR2 YYEEEE. This CDR3 has 13 residues.

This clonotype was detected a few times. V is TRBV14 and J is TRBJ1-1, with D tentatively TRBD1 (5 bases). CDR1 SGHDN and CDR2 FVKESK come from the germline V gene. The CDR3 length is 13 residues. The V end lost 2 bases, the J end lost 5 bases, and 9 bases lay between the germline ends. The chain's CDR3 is CASSQLEGTEAFF. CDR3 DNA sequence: TGTGCCAGCAGCCAACTTGAGGGGACTGAAGCTTTCTTT.

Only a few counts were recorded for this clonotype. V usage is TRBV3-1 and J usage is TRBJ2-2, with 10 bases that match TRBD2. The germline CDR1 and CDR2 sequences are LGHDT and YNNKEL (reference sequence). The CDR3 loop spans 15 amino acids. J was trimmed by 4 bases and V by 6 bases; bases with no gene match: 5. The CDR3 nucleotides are TGTGCCAGCAGAGAAGCGGGAGGGGGCACCGGGGAGCTGTTTTTT. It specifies CASREAGGGTGELFF.

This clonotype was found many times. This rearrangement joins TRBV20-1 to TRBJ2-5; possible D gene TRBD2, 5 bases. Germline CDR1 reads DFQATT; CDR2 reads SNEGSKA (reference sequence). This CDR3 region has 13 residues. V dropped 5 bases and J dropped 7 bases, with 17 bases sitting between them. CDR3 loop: CSAPRGDLGTQYF. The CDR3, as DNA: TGCAGTGCTCCCCGGGGAGATCTAGGGACCCAGTACTTC.

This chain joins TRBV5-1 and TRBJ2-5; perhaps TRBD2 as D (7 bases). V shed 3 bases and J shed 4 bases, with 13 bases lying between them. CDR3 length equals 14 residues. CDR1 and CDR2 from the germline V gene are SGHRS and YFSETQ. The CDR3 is CASSSGGAGETQYF. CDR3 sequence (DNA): TGCGCCAGCAGCTCGGGGGGCGCAGGAGAGACCCAGTACTTC.

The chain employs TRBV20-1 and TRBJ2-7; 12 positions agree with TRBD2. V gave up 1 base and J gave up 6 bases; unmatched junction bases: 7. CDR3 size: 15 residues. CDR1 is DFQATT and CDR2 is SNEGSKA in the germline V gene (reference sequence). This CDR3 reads CSARGGLAGGGEQYF. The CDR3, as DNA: TGCAGTGCTAGAGGAGGGCTAGCGGGAGGGGGCGAGCAGTACTTC.

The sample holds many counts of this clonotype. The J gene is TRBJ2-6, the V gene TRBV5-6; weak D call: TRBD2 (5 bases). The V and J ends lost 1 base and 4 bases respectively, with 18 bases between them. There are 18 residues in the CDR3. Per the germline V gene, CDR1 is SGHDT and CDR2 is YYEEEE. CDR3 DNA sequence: TGTGCCAGCAGCTTGAATTGGAGGAAGGGTTCGGGGGCCAACGTCCTGACTTTC. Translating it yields CASSLNWRKGSGANVLTF.

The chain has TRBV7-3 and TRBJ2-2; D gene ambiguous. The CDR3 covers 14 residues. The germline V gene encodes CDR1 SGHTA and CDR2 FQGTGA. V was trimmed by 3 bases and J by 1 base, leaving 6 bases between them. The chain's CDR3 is CASSFAWNTGELFF. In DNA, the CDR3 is TGTGCCAGCAGCTTCGCCTGGAACACCGGGGAGCTGTTTTTT. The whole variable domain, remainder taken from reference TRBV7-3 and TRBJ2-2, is GAGVSQTPSNKVTEKGKYVELRCDPISGHTALYWYRQSLGQGPEFLIYFQGTGAADDSGLPNDRFFAVRPEGSVSTLKIQRTERGDSAVYLCASSFAWNTGELFFGEGSRLTVL.

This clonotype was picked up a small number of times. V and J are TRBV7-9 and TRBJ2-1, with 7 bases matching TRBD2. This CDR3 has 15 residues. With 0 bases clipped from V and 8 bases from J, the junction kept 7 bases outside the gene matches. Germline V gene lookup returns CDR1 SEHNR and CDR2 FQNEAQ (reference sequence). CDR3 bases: TGTGCCAGCAGCTTAGCTTGGACTAGTCACGATGAGCAGTTCTTC. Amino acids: CASSLAWTSHDEQFF. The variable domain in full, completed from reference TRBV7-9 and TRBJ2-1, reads DTGVSQNPRHKITKRGQNVTFRCDPISEHNRLYWYRQTLGQGPEFLTYFQNEAQLEKSRLLSDRFSAERPKGSFSTLEIQRTEQGDSAMYLCASSLAWTSHDEQFFGPGTRLTVL.

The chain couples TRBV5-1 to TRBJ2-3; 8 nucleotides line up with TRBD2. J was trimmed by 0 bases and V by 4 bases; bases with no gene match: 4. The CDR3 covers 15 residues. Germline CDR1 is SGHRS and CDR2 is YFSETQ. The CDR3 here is CASSKERGSTDTQYF. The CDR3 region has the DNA TGCGCCAGCAGCAAAGAGCGGGGGAGCACAGATACGCAGTATTTT.

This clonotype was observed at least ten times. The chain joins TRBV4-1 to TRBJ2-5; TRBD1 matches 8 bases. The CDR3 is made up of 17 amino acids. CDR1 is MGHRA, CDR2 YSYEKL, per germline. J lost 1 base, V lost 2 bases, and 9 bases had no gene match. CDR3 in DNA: TGCGCCAGCAGCCAACTTTGGACCGGGACAGGCCAAGAGACCCAGTACTTC. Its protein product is CASSQLWTGTGQETQYF.

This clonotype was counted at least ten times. The CDR3 DNA sequence: TGTGCCAGCACCGCTATTGATGGGCGTGAGCAGTTCTTC. It encodes CASTAIDGREQFF. The V gene is TRBV5-6, the J gene TRBJ2-1; D remains unclear. This CDR3 spans 13 amino acids. V lost 6 bases and J lost 9, with 16 bases in between. The germline gives CDR1 SGHDT, CDR2 YYEEEE.

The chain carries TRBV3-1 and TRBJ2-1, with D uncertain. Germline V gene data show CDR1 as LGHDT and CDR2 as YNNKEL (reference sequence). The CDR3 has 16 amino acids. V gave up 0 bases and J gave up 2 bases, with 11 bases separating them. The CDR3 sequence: CASSQEDRRPYNEQFF. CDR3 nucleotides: TGTGCCAGCAGCCAAGAAGACCGGAGACCCTACAATGAGCAGTTCTTC.

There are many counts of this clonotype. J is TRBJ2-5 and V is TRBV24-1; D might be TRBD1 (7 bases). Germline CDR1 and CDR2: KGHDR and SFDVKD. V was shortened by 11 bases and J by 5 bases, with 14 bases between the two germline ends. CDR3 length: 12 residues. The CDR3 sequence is CAIAGQTETQYF. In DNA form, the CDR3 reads TGTGCCATTGCGGGACAGACGGAGACCCAGTACTTC.

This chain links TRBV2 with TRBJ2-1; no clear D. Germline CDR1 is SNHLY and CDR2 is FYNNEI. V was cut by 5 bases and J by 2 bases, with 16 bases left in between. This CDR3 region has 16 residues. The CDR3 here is CASSHSNFPTYNEQFF. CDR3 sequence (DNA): TGTGCCAGCAGTCACAGCAACTTCCCAACCTACAATGAGCAGTTCTTC.

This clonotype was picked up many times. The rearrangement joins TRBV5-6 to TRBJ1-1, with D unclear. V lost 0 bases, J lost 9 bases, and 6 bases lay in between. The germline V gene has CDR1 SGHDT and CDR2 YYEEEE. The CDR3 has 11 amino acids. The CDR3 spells CASSLGPKAFF. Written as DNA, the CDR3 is TGTGCCAGCAGCTTGGGGCCTAAAGCTTTCTTT.

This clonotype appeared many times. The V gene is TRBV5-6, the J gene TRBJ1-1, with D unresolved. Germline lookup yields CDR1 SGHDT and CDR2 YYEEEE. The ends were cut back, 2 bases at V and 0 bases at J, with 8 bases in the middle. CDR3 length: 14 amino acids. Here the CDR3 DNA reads TGTGCCAGCAGCTTAGGCAGTTTGAACACTGAAGCTTTCTTT. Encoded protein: CASSLGSLNTEAFF.